The 21 T cell receptor beta chains presented below share a single source sample, sequenced in a study of blood T cell repertoires in COVID-19. Clones were sequenced by immunoSEQ multiplex PCR, and TCRdb holds only the in-frame ones, with some missing. The table shows around 190,000 clones, with around 83% occurring only once. Specimen: peripheral blood. The source of these receptors is a woman aged 70-85 years with COVID-19, enrolled during active disease.

This clone was observed once. The chain recombines TRBV5-1 with TRBJ2-1; D may be TRBD1 (5 bases). The V end lost 2 bases, the J end lost 0 bases, and 9 bases lay between the germline ends. This CDR3 is built from 15 residues. Germline assignment: CDR1 SGHRS and CDR2 YFSETQ. CDR3 amino acids: CASSFQGDSYNEQFF. CDR3 in DNA: TGCGCCAGCAGCTTCCAGGGCGACTCCTACAATGAGCAGTTCTTC.

The chain uses TRBV9 and TRBJ1-1, with TRBD1 identical over 8 bases. CDR3 size: 15 residues. Per the germline V gene, CDR1 is SGDLS and CDR2 is YYNGEE. V was pared by 3 bases and J by 1 base, with 5 bases of the junction left unmatched. CDR3 sequence (DNA): TGTGCCAGCAGCGCCAGGGGGCTGACGAACACTGAAGCTTTCTTT. This translates into CASSARGLTNTEAFF.

V is TRBV6-2 or TRBV6-3 and J is TRBJ1-1, with D possibly being TRBD1 (5 bases). V lost 3 bases and J lost 10, with 12 bases in between. The germline V gene has CDR1 MNHEY and CDR2 SVGEGT. The CDR3 contains 12 residues. CDR3 bases: TGTGCCAGCAGTTATTCAACCGGGGGAGCTTTCTTT. Protein: CASSYSTGGAFF.

V and J are TRBV5-4 and TRBJ1-2; D is perhaps TRBD1 (5 bases). Trimming removed 2 bases at V and 10 bases at J, with 9 bases between. The CDR3 is 11 residues long. CDR1 and CDR2 (germline): SGHNT, YYREEE (reference sequence). CDR3 region: CASSFGASYTF. In nucleotides, the CDR3 is TGTGCCAGCAGCTTTGGGGCCTCCTACACCTTC.

This clone was seen a few times. This chain uses TRBV5-1 with TRBJ2-2; 11 bases align to TRBD2. Looked up from germline, CDR1 is SGHRS and CDR2 is YFSETQ. V lost 2 bases to trimming and J lost 6 bases; unmatched junction nucleotides: 3. This CDR3 is built from 15 residues. The CDR3 bases are TGCGCCAGCAGCTTACTAGCGGGAGCCTCCGGGGAGCTGTTTTTT. Protein: CASSLLAGASGELFF.

This chain links TRBV7-9 with TRBJ1-4, with 12 bases lining up with TRBD1. This CDR3 is built from 16 residues. Germline CDR1 and CDR2: SEHNR and FQNEAQ (reference sequence). Unmatched junction bases numbered 3, after V lost 0 bases and J lost 7 bases. The CDR3 is CASSLAWGQGAEKLFF. The CDR3 bases are TGTGCCAGCAGCTTAGCTTGGGGACAGGGGGCTGAAAAACTGTTTTTT.

J is TRBJ2-7 and V is TRBV19; 15 bases align to TRBD2. CDR1 LNHDA and CDR2 SQIVND come from the germline V gene (reference sequence). Trimming at V came to 5 bases and at J to 0 bases, leaving 8 bases not matched to a gene. The CDR3 extends over 18 amino acids. The CDR3 is CASSGTSGRRVSSYEQYF. Written as DNA, the CDR3 is TGTGCCAGTAGTGGGACTAGCGGGAGGAGGGTATCCTCCTACGAGCAGTACTTC.

The J gene is TRBJ1-1, the V gene TRBV19, with TRBD1 as a possible D gene (5 bases). Germline lookup yields CDR1 LNHDA and CDR2 SQIVND (reference sequence). The CDR3 runs to 13 residues. Trimming removed 3 bases from V and 3 bases from J, with 8 bases in between. As DNA, the CDR3 is TGTGCCAGTAGTATCTCGGGGGACACTGAAGCTTTCTTT. Its translation is CASSISGDTEAFF. Variable domain in full (rest from reference TRBV19 and TRBJ1-1): DGGITQSPKYLFRKEGQNVTLSCEQNLNHDAMYWYRQDPGQGLRLIYYSQIVNDFQKGDIAEGYSVSREKKESFPLTVTSAQKNPTAFYLCASSISGDTEAFFGQGTRLTVV.

This chain links TRBV7-2 with TRBJ2-7; the D gene is possibly TRBD1 (5 bases). CDR3 length: 16 amino acids. V lost 1 base to trimming and J lost 1 base, with 14 bases between them. In germline, CDR1 is SGHTA, CDR2 FQGNSA. The CDR3 protein is CASSLVFSRQSYEQYF. The CDR3 nucleotides read TGTGCCAGCAGCTTAGTATTTAGTAGACAGTCCTACGAGCAGTACTTC.

This rearrangement joins TRBV19 to TRBJ2-1; D possibly corresponds to TRBD2 (6 bases). This CDR3 has 18 residues. V gave up 5 bases and J gave up 1 base, with 21 bases separating them. Germline CDR1 is LNHDA and CDR2 is SQIVND (reference sequence). The CDR3 nucleotides are TGTGCCAGTAGTGATCAAGGTCTAGCGTCGGGATCCTACAATGAGCAGTTCTTC. This encodes CASSDQGLASGSYNEQFF.

CDR3 coding DNA: TGTGCCAGCAGGTCAAGCGGGGCGAAGCCAGATACGCAGTATTTT. Protein product: CASRSSGAKPDTQYF. The chain is built from TRBV6-5 and TRBJ2-3; 7 positions agree with TRBD2. CDR1 and CDR2 from the germline V gene are MNHEY and SVGAGI. CDR3 length: 15 residues. The V and J ends lost 6 bases and 4 bases, in that order; junction bases with no gene match: 10.

The rearrangement uses TRBV2 and TRBJ2-1, with 9 bases aligning to TRBD2. V shed 8 bases, J shed 8 bases, and the junction held 10 bases outside the gene matches. CDR1 and CDR2 (germline): SNHLY, FYNNEI. The CDR3 consists of 14 residues. CDR3 region: CASRAGGPSYEQFF. The CDR3 region has the DNA TGTGCCAGCCGAGCGGGGGGCCCTTCATATGAGCAGTTCTTC. Looking up the rest from reference TRBV2 and TRBJ2-1 gives the full variable domain: EPEVTQTPSHQVTQMGQEVILRCVPISNHLYFYWYRQILGQKVEFLVSFYNNEISEKSEIFDDQFSVERPDGSNFTLKIRSTKLEDSAMYFCASRAGGPSYEQFFGPGTRLTVL.

J is TRBJ2-4 and V is TRBV11-3; TRBD1 might be the D (6 bases). V was cut by 4 bases and J by 9 bases, with 16 bases left in between. CDR1 and CDR2 from the germline V gene are SGHNT and YENEEA. The CDR3 loop spans 14 amino acids. The CDR3 sequence: CASSSNGQPLIQYF. The CDR3 DNA is TGTGCCAGCAGCTCTAATGGACAGCCCCTCATTCAGTACTTC.

The rearrangement uses TRBV6-5 and TRBJ2-6; TRBD1 matches 8 bases. Per germline, CDR1 MNHEY and CDR2 SVGAGI. The V and J ends lost 0 bases and 2 bases, in that order; junction bases with no gene match: 0. The CDR3 has 16 residues. The CDR3 sequence: CASSYSQGAGANVLTF. CDR3 DNA: TGTGCCAGCAGTTACTCACAGGGGGCTGGGGCCAACGTCCTGACTTTC.

The chain joins TRBV4-1 to TRBJ1-5; D is unclear. Germline assignment: CDR1 MGHRA and CDR2 YSYEKL. The CDR3 contains 13 residues. V lost 0 bases and J 7 bases, leaving 7 bases between the germline ends. The CDR3 DNA sequence: TGCGCCAGCAGCCAAGAAGGAGACCAGCCCCAGCATTTT. This encodes CASSQEGDQPQHF.

The J gene is TRBJ1-2, the V gene TRBV28, with TRBD1 matching over 10 bases. Germline V gene sequence: CDR1 MDHEN, CDR2 SYDVKM. The V segment lost 4 bases and the J segment 4 bases; nucleotides outside the gene matches: 6. The CDR3 covers 15 residues. The CDR3 region has the DNA TGTGCCAGCAGTTCCCCGGGACAGGGGACCTATGGCTACACCTTC. Translation gives CASSSPGQGTYGYTF.

The chain has TRBV7-6 and TRBJ2-2; D is ambiguous. V shed 5 bases and J shed 6 bases, with 13 bases lying between them. Per the germline V gene, CDR1 is SGHVS and CDR2 is FNYEAQ. The CDR3 is 14 amino acids. DNA for the CDR3: TGTGCCAGCAGCCCACGAACCGCGGCCGGGGAGCTGTTTTTT. Translated: CASSPRTAAGELFF.

This chain uses TRBV11-2 with TRBJ2-7, with unresolved D. CDR1 is SGHAT and CDR2 is FQNNGV in the germline V gene. This CDR3 region has 12 residues. V was trimmed by 1 base and J by 7 bases, leaving 8 bases between them. CDR3 bases: TGTGCCAGCAGCTTAGGGAGTGGGGAGCAGTACTTC. This encodes CASSLGSGEQYF.

CDR3 sequence reads: CASSQRKYGGANVLTF. As DNA, the CDR3 is TGTGCCAGCAGCCAGCGGAAGTACGGTGGGGCCAACGTCCTGACTTTC. The chain employs TRBV3-1 (or the pseudogene TRBV3-2) and TRBJ2-6; D gene unclear. Germline values: CDR1 LGHDT, CDR2 YNNKEL (reference sequence). The CDR3 has 16 amino acids. V dropped 3 bases and J dropped 3 bases, with 12 bases sitting between them.

This chain links TRBV19 with TRBJ2-1; weak D call: TRBD2 (6 bases). The CDR3 is 15 amino acids. Trimming removed 3 bases at V and 4 bases at J, with 13 bases between. The germline CDR1 and CDR2 sequences are LNHDA and SQIVND (reference sequence). CDR3 region: CASSISSGPYNEQFF. The DNA of the CDR3 is TGTGCCAGTAGTATTTCGAGCGGGCCTTACAATGAGCAGTTCTTC.

J is TRBJ1-2 and V is TRBV6-5; D perhaps matches TRBD1 (6 bases). This CDR3 has 12 residues. V was trimmed by 2 bases and J by 6 bases, leaving 7 bases between them. Germline V CDR1 and CDR2: MNHEY, SVGAGI. The CDR3 sequence is CASSYEGDGYTF. CDR3 coding DNA: TGTGCCAGCAGTTACGAGGGGGATGGCTACACCTTC.